This TCR beta chain was retrieved from a study of T cells in Graves' hyperthyroidism and ophthalmopathy. With a duration under 2 months, the hyperthyroidism was newly diagnosed in patients aged 18 to 65. The germline V gene encodes CDR1 SEHNR and CDR2 FQNEAQ (reference sequence). V gave up 5 bases and J gave up 0 bases, with 11 bases separating them. The CDR3 is 15 amino acids. The source material, RNA transcripts, was used to amplify TCR beta CDR3 regions. With the HTBI primer set, the TCR CDR3 went through a first round of RT-PCR. TCRdb itself ran the multiplex PCR reads through MiXCR, one entry per CDR3 protein. The sample lists under 350,000 distinct CDR3 sequences; roughly 18% were seen once.

V usage is TRBV7-9 and J usage is TRBJ1-3; D is ambiguous. The TCR comes from a woman in her forties or fifties with Graves' hyperthyroidism. The sample was blood. This chain's CDR3 is CASSDDTASGNTIYF. For the CDR3, the DNA is TGTGCCAGCAGCGATGACACGGCCTCTGGAAACACCATATATTTT.